This T cell receptor beta chain was sequenced during a study of blood T cell repertoires in COVID-19. Across the study: Material from acute and convalescent COVID-19 was sourced from the United States, Italy and Spain. From T cells, B-cell-depleted T cells, or PBMCs came the material, which was cDNA or gDNA.

In the source study's methods: Nucleated cell number was recorded as an estimate derived from reference gene primer amplification. Data came from immunoSEQ multiplex PCR; TCRdb stores just in-frame clones and leaves some out. V, J and clone size derive from that table, while D and trimming were established from the DNA sequence. The sample shows about 88,000 clones, more than 90% of them seen only once. This CDR3 has 15 residues. Germline lookup yields CDR1 LGHDT and CDR2 YNNKEL (reference sequence). Trimming removed 4 bases from V and 7 bases from J, with 20 bases in between. V is TRBV3-1 (or the pseudogene TRBV3-2) and J is TRBJ2-7; D may be TRBD2 (6 bases). This TCR was recovered from a man between 60 and 75 years old with acute or convalescent COVID-19. Sequencing input: peripheral blood. The CDR3 region has the DNA TGTGCCAGCAGCCGACCTAGCCGGGGGTCGCGGGAGCAGTACTTC. Amino acid sequence: CASSRPSRGSREQYF.